This T cell receptor (beta chain) was identified during a study of PD-1 blockade in classical Hodgkin lymphoma. The repertoire was sequenced with immunoSEQ multiplex PCR; TCRdb's copy has only in-frame clones and lacks some. The sample includes about 100,000 clones, nearly 90% of them seen just once. Every single patient, without exception, relapsed after autologous stem cell transplantation, and brentuximab vedotin exposure varied. The material sequenced was peripheral blood mononuclear cells (PBMCs), taken before the second cycle of nivolumab. The sequence derives from a human donor with classical Hodgkin lymphoma.

CDR3 DNA sequence: TGTGCCATCAGTGATAAGGGAAGCACAGATACGCAGTATTTT. Translating it yields CAISDKGSTDTQYF. The chain joins TRBV10-3 to TRBJ2-3; D remains ambiguous. The CDR3 is 14 residues long. Germline CDR1 is ENHRY and CDR2 is SYGVKD. V lost 3 bases, J lost 0 bases, and 7 bases lay in between.